The rows below give T cell receptor beta chains drawn from one sample of a study of blood T cells in healthy people across ages. One entry per CDR3 protein results from TCRdb running MiXCR on the 5' RACE reads. The table lists approximately 800,000 distinct CDR3 sequences, about 56% of them singletons, with roughly 25% in the top ten. The sequenced sample was blood. Source of these receptors: a man aged 35-49 years in good health. The CDR3 runs from the conserved cysteine through the conserved F or W. D genes are given only for firm matches. Size is omitted from some rows. Given values are once, few, many or a class for expanded clones.

v_gene	abundance	j_gene	d_gene	CDR3nt	CDR3aa
TRBV20-1	-	TRBJ2-1	-	TGCAGTGCTACGCGGGCTAATTTCTACAATGAGCAGTTCTTC	CSATRANFYNEQFF
TRBV18	-	TRBJ2-5	-	TGTGCCAGCTCACCATGGGGGGAAGGTGGAGAGACCCAGTACTTC	CASSPWGEGGETQYF
TRBV2	few	TRBJ1-5	-	TGTGCCAGCAGTGAAGACTTAATCTCCCAGCCCCAGCATTTT	CASSEDLISQPQHF
TRBV20-1	once	TRBJ2-1	TRBD2	TGCAGTGCTAGAGATTCAGCTAGCGGCTCCTACAATGAGCAGTTCTTC	CSARDSASGSYNEQFF
TRBV9	-	TRBJ2-2	TRBD1	TGTGCCAGCAGCACGCCGGACAGGGGTTTCTCCGGGGAGCTGTTTTTT	CASSTPDRGFSGELFF
TRBV6-5	-	TRBJ1-2	TRBD1	TGTGCCGCCCGACAGGGCAGCTATGGCTACACCTTC	CAARQGSYGYTF
TRBV29-1	once	TRBJ2-1	-	TGCAGCGTTGAAGTTGAGCAGTTCTTC	CSVEVEQFF
TRBV12-5	-	TRBJ2-7	-	TGTGCTAGTGGTTTGGTACTTCTCCTCGGGGGTTTCCTCATCTACGAGCAGTACTTC	CASGLVLLLGGFLIYEQYF
TRBV6-5	-	TRBJ2-7	TRBD2	TGTGCCAGCACCAGGGAGGGGACGGGGATAGGCGAGCAGTACTTC	CASTREGTGIGEQYF
TRBV27	-	TRBJ1-1	-	TGTGCCAGCACCGGTAGAGCTTTCTTT	CASTGRAFF
TRBV5-1	few	TRBJ2-3	-	TGCGCCAGCAGCTTGAACCCCGGCGGAGCCAGAGATACGCAGTATTTT	CASSLNPGGARDTQYF
TRBV7-2	-	TRBJ2-4	TRBD1	TGTGCCAGCAGCTTAGGTAGACAGGGATACATTCAGTACTTC	CASSLGRQGYIQYF
TRBV25-1	-	TRBJ2-7	-	TGTGCCAGCGGCCTGGGGATCTACGAGCAGTACTTC	CASGLGIYEQYF
TRBV7-3	-	TRBJ2-3	TRBD2	TGTGCCAGCAGCTCCCGCCCCGGGGGGGGAGATACGCAGTATTTT	CASSSRPGGGDTQYF
TRBV5-8	-	TRBJ2-3	TRBD1	TGTGCCAGCAGCCCCAGCTTAAGGGACAGAGGTGGAGATACGCAGTATTTT	CASSPSLRDRGGDTQYF
TRBV7-2	-	TRBJ2-1	-	TGTGCCAGCAGCTTACATGGATCAGATGAGCAGTTCTTC	CASSLHGSDEQFF
TRBV28	-	TRBJ2-7	-	TGTGCCAGCACCCAACCGACCTTTTCCTACGAGCAGTACTTC	CASTQPTFSYEQYF
TRBV6-5	few	TRBJ2-3	TRBD2	TGTGCCAGCAGTTACTCGACCGGGACTAGCGGGAGTTCTTCAGATACGCAGTATTTT	CASSYSTGTSGSSSDTQYF
TRBV12-3/TRBV12-4	-	TRBJ2-2	-	TGTGCCAGCAGTTTATATCCGGGGAACACCGGGGAGCTGTTTTTT	CASSLYPGNTGELFF
TRBV29-1	-	TRBJ1-1	-	TGCAGCGTTTCTTGGATGAACACTGAAGCTTTCTTT	CSVSWMNTEAFF
TRBV5-5	-	TRBJ1-2	TRBD1	TGTGCCAGCAGCTCGACGGACAGGGGGCCCTACTATGGCTACACCTTC	CASSSTDRGPYYGYTF
TRBV4-2	few	TRBJ1-5	TRBD1	TGTGCCAGCAGCCGGGACAGGGTCGGGCAAAATCAGCCCCAGCATTTT	CASSRDRVGQNQPQHF
TRBV7-9	few	TRBJ1-2	-	TGTGCCAGCAGCGCATCGAGCAGGGCAAACTATGGCTACACCTTC	CASSASSRANYGYTF
TRBV11-1	-	TRBJ2-7	-	TGTGCCAGCAGCTTCAAGAATGGGGTCGCCGAGCAGTACTTC	CASSFKNGVAEQYF
TRBV14	few	TRBJ1-5	TRBD1	TGTGCCAGCAGCCAAGCCGCCCGGAGACAGGGCAGCAATCAGCCCCAGCATTTT	CASSQAARRQGSNQPQHF
TRBV6-2/TRBV6-3	-	TRBJ1-2	-	TGTGCCAGCAGTTATTCTCACCATGGCTACACCTTC	CASSYSHHGYTF
TRBV6-2/TRBV6-3	-	TRBJ2-3	TRBD1	TGTGCCAGCAGACCGAGACAGGGGGCTGGAGATACGCAGTATTTT	CASRPRQGAGDTQYF
TRBV5-1	-	TRBJ2-5	-	TGCGCCAGCAGCTTGAACCTGCAGGGAGAGACCCAGTACTTC	CASSLNLQGETQYF
TRBV12-3/TRBV12-4	-	TRBJ2-1	-	TGTGCCAGCAGAGAGGGGGACACACCCTACAATGAGCAGTTCTTC	CASREGDTPYNEQFF
TRBV9	few	TRBJ2-7	TRBD1	TGTGCCAGCAGCGTAGGACAGGGGGCCTACGAGCAGTACTTC	CASSVGQGAYEQYF
TRBV29-1	-	TRBJ1-2	-	TGCAGCGTTGTTCCCAACAGGGCCTATGGCTACACCTTC	CSVVPNRAYGYTF
TRBV7-2	few	TRBJ1-2	-	TGTGCCAGCAGCTATAGTGCCTATGGCTACACCTTC	CASSYSAYGYTF
TRBV27	-	TRBJ2-6	TRBD1	TGTGCCAGCAGTTCTTGGGGACAGGGGGCCCCTGGGGCCAACGTCCTGACTTTC	CASSSWGQGAPGANVLTF
TRBV7-9	few	TRBJ2-5	-	TGTGCCAGCAGCTTAGTTGGGGGGGCCGGTACCCAAGAGACCCAGTACTTC	CASSLVGGAGTQETQYF
TRBV7-3	-	TRBJ2-3	-	TGTGCCAGCAGCCAAACGGTGGGGGATACGCAGTATTTT	CASSQTVGDTQYF
TRBV11-2	few	TRBJ2-4	-	TGTGCCAGCAGCTTACATCGGATGCCTGCAGCCTGGTTGACGGCTGAAGCCAAAAACATTCAGTACTTC	CASSLHRMPAAWLTAEAKNIQYF
TRBV5-1	few	TRBJ2-7	-	TGCGCCAGCAGCTTGGGCCCGGGTCTGAGCTCCTACGAGCAGTACTTC	CASSLGPGLSSYEQYF
TRBV20-1	-	TRBJ2-5	-	TGCAGTGCTAGAGACCTGTCGTACTCCGGCGAGACCCAGTACTTC	CSARDLSYSGETQYF
TRBV7-9	-	TRBJ1-2	TRBD1	TGTGCCAACAGCCGACGGGACAGGGGGCCGAATGGCTACACCTTC	CANSRRDRGPNGYTF
TRBV9	-	TRBJ2-3	TRBD2	TGTGCCAGCAGCGTAGACAGCGGGGGCTTCACAGATACGCAGTATTTT	CASSVDSGGFTDTQYF
TRBV3-1	-	TRBJ2-3	-	TGTGCCAGCAGCCCCCCGCGGAGCACAGATACGCAGTATTTT	CASSPPRSTDTQYF
TRBV6-1	-	TRBJ2-5	-	TGTGCCGGACAAGGGTTCGCGGAGACCCAGTACTTC	CAGQGFAETQYF
TRBV7-6	-	TRBJ2-3	TRBD2	TGTGCCAGCAGCTTAGGCGTGTGGCTAGCGGGATCTCCTGGCACAGATGCGCAGTATTTT	CASSLGVWLAGSPGTDAQYF
TRBV10-3	-	TRBJ1-2	-	TGTGCCATCAGTGAGCCCGTCACTTCTGGTGGTGGCTACACCTTC	CAISEPVTSGGGYTF
TRBV11-3	-	TRBJ2-7	TRBD2	TGTGCCAGCAGTCCTGCGGGCAGCGGGAGAAACTACGAGCAGTACTTC	CASSPAGSGRNYEQYF
TRBV7-9	few	TRBJ2-5	TRBD2	TGTGCCAGCAGCTCAGGACTAGCCGAGACCCAGTACTTC	CASSSGLAETQYF
TRBV9	-	TRBJ2-5	-	TGTGCCAGCAGCGTAGAGATCGGAAGGGACCAAGAGACCCAGTACTTC	CASSVEIGRDQETQYF
TRBV6-1	few	TRBJ2-3	TRBD1	TGTGCCAGCAGATCCCTTATGACAGGGGACGACCTCACAGATACGCAGTATTTT	CASRSLMTGDDLTDTQYF
TRBV20-1	-	TRBJ1-1	-	TGCAGTGCCCCTGGACTGATCAACACTGAAGCTTTCTTT	CSAPGLINTEAFF